This entry lists 26 T cell receptor beta chains sequenced from one sample in a study of tumor and adjacent non-tumor tissue in lung cancer (dated by TCRdb to the late 2010s). Library preparation was by multiplex PCR. The run used an Illumina HiSeq 2500. Following protocols modified from ARM-PCR, the researchers constructed TCRbeta libraries through three rounds of nested PCR with primers (Table S4). TCRdb applied fastp at Q25 and MiXCR to the public reads, then kept only in-frame beta chains. A single entry per CDR3 protein holds the most common genes and DNA from its merged rows. The sample records around 120,000 distinct CDR3 sequences, 66% of which are singletons. The ten largest clonotypes hold 9.5% to 15% of the sample. Bulk unsorted tissue served as the source for RNA extraction, and RNA quality was assessed using a NanoDrop ND-1000 and an Agilent 2100. What was sequenced was lung tumor tissue. The source is a man aged 30 to 45 with non-small cell lung cancer.

This clonotype was seen repeatedly, ten times or more. CDR3 sequence (DNA): TGCGCCAGCAGCCAAGTGGGGGGGAACACTGAAGCTTTCTTT. The encoded protein is CASSQVGGNTEAFF. This chain connects TRBV4-3 to TRBJ1-1; tentatively, D is TRBD1 (5 bases). Germline values: CDR1 LGHNA, CDR2 YSLEER. This CDR3 spans 14 amino acids. Trimming removed 1 base at V and 1 base at J, with 7 bases between.

A note on this clonotype: A junction end diverges from the germline sequence, so it may reflect a read error. The J gene is TRBJ2-3, the V gene TRBV6-2 or TRBV6-3, with 8 bases lining up with TRBD2. Looked up from germline, CDR1 is MNHEY and CDR2 is SVGEGT. The CDR3 spans 14 residues. The CDR3 protein is CASSCGGPKDMQYF. For the CDR3, the DNA is TGTGCCAGCAGTTGCGGGGGGCCGAAGGATATGCAGTATTTT.

Comments on this clonotype: At one end the junction does not follow the germline gene, possibly because of a read error. The chain recombines TRBV20-1 with TRBJ1-2; 8 bases line up with TRBD1. Germline lookup yields CDR1 DFQATT and CDR2 SNEGSKA (reference sequence). This CDR3 is 14 amino acids long. The CDR3 loop is CNAHRRGQQGGYTF. CDR3 nucleotides: TGCAATGCCCACCGGCGTGGCCAACAGGGGGGCTACACTTTC.

The chain combines TRBV12-3 or TRBV12-4 with TRBJ2-7; maybe TRBD1 (5 bases). Trimming cost V 3 bases and J 4 bases, with 13 bases left between them. This CDR3 is 14 amino acids long. For the CDR3, the DNA is TGTGCCAGCAGTTTGGGGCAGCCCCTTTACGAGCAGTACGTC. This translates into CASSLGQPLYEQYV.

About this clonotype itself: This may stem from a read error, because a much larger clone lies one nucleotide away. This rearrangement joins TRBV20-1 to TRBJ2-7; D gene ambiguous. The germline gives CDR1 DFQATT, CDR2 SNEGSKA (reference sequence). CDR3 length: 13 amino acids. Trimming took off 3 bases at V and 4 bases at J, with 13 bases between the two ends. DNA of the CDR3: TGCAGTGCTAGCCTAAGCAGGAGATACGAGCAGTACTTC. Its translation: CSASLSRRYEQYF.

This sequence joins TRBV10-3 and TRBJ1-4; TRBD1 is a possible D gene (5 bases). V was trimmed by 7 bases and J by 8 bases, leaving 14 bases between them. Germline CDR1 is ENHRY and CDR2 is SYGVKD. The CDR3 has 13 amino acids. The CDR3 DNA reads as TGTGCCATCAAGGGTCAGGGAGGCGAAAAACTGTTTTTT. It specifies CAIKGQGGEKLFF.

This clonotype was seen a handful of times. The genes are TRBV30 and TRBJ2-7, with 11 bases aligning to TRBD2. This CDR3 spans 15 amino acids. The V and J ends lost 2 bases and 1 base, in that order; junction bases with no gene match: 4. The V gene's germline CDR1 is GTSNPN and CDR2 SVGIG (reference sequence). The CDR3 coding sequence is TGTGCCTGGAGTTCTGGGACTAGCGGATCCTACGAGCAGTACTTC. As protein: CAWSSGTSGSYEQYF.

Worth noting for this clonotype: A junction boundary mismatches the germline segment, possibly from a read error. The chain is built from TRBV20-1 and TRBJ1-1; D might be TRBD1 (5 bases). CDR3 length equals 12 residues. Per the germline V gene, CDR1 is DFQATT and CDR2 is SNEGSKA (reference sequence). The CDR3 spells CNARRGGTEAFF. The CDR3 DNA is TGTAATGCTAGAAGGGGAGGTACTGAAGCTTTCTTT.

To note about this clonotype: Just one base apart from a much larger clone, this may be a read error. The V gene is TRBV6-1, the J gene TRBJ2-2, with D unclear. Germline CDR1 and CDR2: MNHNS and SASEGT. This CDR3 comprises 13 residues. CDR3 residues: CAGSEWAAGELFF. The CDR3 region has the DNA TGTGCCGGCAGTGAATGGGCGGCCGGGGAGCTGTTTTTT.

In its sample, this clonotype was seen many times. The chain employs TRBV6-7 and TRBJ2-1; TRBD2 agrees at 14 bases. TRBV6-7 is placed among ORFs of uncertain function. The junction had 20 bases not matched to a gene; V was cut back by 2 bases and J by 8 bases. The CDR3 extends over 21 amino acids. CDR3 sequence: CASSYPDPGLAGETVAHEQFF. The CDR3, as DNA: TGTGCCAGCAGTTACCCGGATCCGGGACTAGCGGGAGAAACGGTAGCACATGAGCAGTTCTTC.

The chain links TRBV12-3 or TRBV12-4 to TRBJ2-1; D remains unclear. This CDR3 spans 12 amino acids. V was trimmed by 6 bases and J by 6 bases, leaving 9 bases between them. The CDR3 nucleotides read TGTGCCAGCAGCTTGCGATTCAATGAGCAGTTCTTC. Translating gives CASSLRFNEQFF.

Only a few counts were recorded for this clonotype. A much larger clone lies one base from this, so it may be a read error. The chain is built from TRBV10-3 and TRBJ2-1, with 13 bases that match TRBD2. J was trimmed by 6 bases and V by 10 bases; bases with no gene match: 12. Germline-derived CDR1 and CDR2 are ENHRY and SYGVKD. The CDR3 has 16 amino acids. In DNA, the CDR3 is TGTGCCACCATCCCCGGGACTAGCGGGGTAAGCAATGAGCAGTTCTTC. Encoded protein: CATIPGTSGVSNEQFF.

This clonotype was counted many times. At one boundary the junction diverges from the germline segment, which might be a read error. The chain links TRBV12-3 or TRBV12-4 to TRBJ2-5; TRBD2 might be the D (5 bases). There are 13 residues in the CDR3. The CDR3 DNA is TGTGCCAGCAGGTTAGGACTCGTTAAGACCCAGTACTTC. Its translation is CASRLGLVKTQYF.

A remark on this clonotype: This may be a read error: a much more frequent sequence differs by one nucleotide. This chain's CDR3 is CASSKGQGTDTQYF. CDR3 DNA sequence: TGTGCCAGCAGTAAGGGACAGGGGACAGATACGCAGTATTTT. This chain uses TRBV6-6 with TRBJ2-3, with 10 positions matching TRBD1. Germline CDR1 MNHNY, CDR2 SVGAGI (reference sequence). V was pared by 5 bases and J by 3 bases, with 2 bases of the junction left unmatched. This CDR3 has 14 amino acids.

This clonotype was found a few times. This chain uses TRBV12-3 or TRBV12-4 with TRBJ2-4; D unresolved. V was trimmed by 4 bases and J by 4 bases, leaving 11 bases between them. CDR3 length: 14 amino acids. CDR3 sequence (DNA): TGTGCCAGCAGTTCCACCGGTTGGAAAAACATTCAGTACTTC. It yields the protein CASSSTGWKNIQYF.

Only one count was recorded for this clonotype. The V call is TRBV20-1, the J call TRBJ2-1; a possible D gene is TRBD1 (7 bases). Trimming cost V 2 bases and J 4 bases, with 18 bases left between them. Germline V gives CDR1 DFQATT, CDR2 SNEGSKA (reference sequence). CDR3 length: 16 residues. CDR3 loop: CSARIQGGALYNEQFF. CDR3 DNA sequence: TGCAGTGCTAGAATCCAGGGGGGAGCATTATACAATGAGCAGTTCTTC.

The CDR3 spells CASSPNTGELFF. CDR3 nucleotides: TGTGCCAGCAGTCCGAACACCGGGGAGCTGTTTTTT. The V gene is TRBV9, the J gene TRBJ2-2; the D is unclear. The CDR3 totals 12 residues. Trimming removed 5 bases at V and 0 bases at J, with 2 bases between. The V gene's germline CDR1 is SGDLS and CDR2 YYNGEE.

About this clonotype: Relative to the germline gene, one junction end is altered; a read error may explain this. This sequence joins TRBV20-1 and TRBJ2-5; D ambiguous. The CDR3 is 10 residues long. Germline V lookup: CDR1 DFQATT, CDR2 SNEGSKA (reference sequence). The CDR3 is CSARQEIQYF. In nucleotides, the CDR3 is TGCAGTGCTAGACAAGAGATCCAGTACTTC.

This rearrangement joins TRBV11-3 to TRBJ1-1, with TRBD1 matching over 7 bases. After removal of 5 bases from V and 3 bases from J, the junction contained 15 bases not matched to a gene. The germline V gene encodes CDR1 SGHNT and CDR2 YENEEA. This CDR3 region has 17 residues. CDR3 amino acids: CASSTYGQEARDTEAFF. The CDR3 bases are TGTGCCAGCAGCACGTATGGACAGGAGGCGCGGGACACTGAAGCTTTCTTT.

Details on this clonotype: This could be a read error, since a much larger clone is one nucleotide away. The chain is built from TRBV4-1 and TRBJ1-4, with 8 bases aligning to TRBD1. The CDR3 spans 18 residues. Germline CDR1 MGHRA, CDR2 YSYEKL. The CDR3 sequence: CASSAPQGERRANEKPFF. Here the CDR3 DNA reads TGCGCCAGCAGCGCGCCACAGGGGGAAAGGAGGGCTAATGAAAAACCGTTTTTT.

Comments on this clonotype: A read error may be the cause here, since a much bigger clone is one base away. The V call is TRBV7-8, the J call TRBJ2-5; a possible D gene is TRBD2 (6 bases). CDR1 and CDR2 from the germline V gene are SGHVS and FQNEAQ. The CDR3 has 15 residues. CDR3 sequence (DNA): TGTGCCAGCAGCTTGAGGGGCGGGATCTGGGAGACCCGGTACTTC. Translation: CASSLRGGIWETRYF.

To note about this clonotype: A much more abundant neighbour one base away suggests this may be a read error. The CDR3 does not close with the conserved phenylalanine or tryptophan, likely indicating a read error. The DNA is omitted, as the CDR3 cannot be located on it reliably, and the CDR3 follows TCRdb's listing. The rearrangement joins TRBV12-3 or TRBV12-4 to TRBJ2-3; the table's D call of TRBD1 was not tested on the DNA. The CDR3 length is 15 residues, termini included. The CDR3 loop reads CASSEQGNPIDTRYL.

To note about this clonotype: A clone one base away is much larger, so this may be a read error. As the CDR3 is not closed by the conserved phenylalanine or tryptophan, this likely results from a read error. V is TRBV29-1 and J is TRBJ2-5; TRBD2 agrees at 14 bases. The J segment lost 2 bases and the V segment lost 4 bases, leaving 0 bases of the junction unmatched. The CDR3 spans 14 residues. The germline V gene encodes CDR1 SQVTM and CDR2 ANQGSEA. Written as DNA, the CDR3 is TGCAGCGTTGGACTAGCGGGGGGGCAAGAGACCCAGTACCTC. Encoded protein: CSVGLAGGQETQYL.

In regard to this clonotype: This may stem from a read error, because a much larger clone lies one nucleotide away. This chain uses TRBV20-1 with TRBJ2-4; D unresolved. CDR1 and CDR2 from the germline V gene are DFQATT and SNEGSKA (reference sequence). The CDR3 totals 12 residues. Trimming cost V 4 bases and J 0 bases, with 4 bases left between them. The CDR3 sequence is CSANTAKNIQYF. CDR3 nucleotides: TGCAGTGCTAACACAGCCAAAAACATTCAGTACTTC.

Comments on this clonotype: With a much larger clone just one base away, this may be a read error. The chain has TRBV12-3 or TRBV12-4 and TRBJ2-7, with D perhaps matching TRBD1 (5 bases). The CDR3 sequence is 12 residues long. The CDR3 here is CASSGNSYEHYF. The CDR3 region has the DNA TGTGCCAGCTCAGGGAACTCCTACGAGCATTACTTC.

Comments on this clonotype: At one boundary the junction diverges from the germline segment, which might be a read error. V and J are TRBV28 and TRBJ1-2; the D is unclear. There are 11 residues in the CDR3. Germline V gene data show CDR1 as MDHEN and CDR2 as SYDVKM. The CDR3 DNA sequence: TGTGCCAGCAGTTTTTACTATGACTACACCTTT. This codes for CASSFYYDYTF.